This T cell receptor beta chain was profiled in a study of cytomegalovirus exposure and HLA in healthy donors. Study results and limitations: High specificity and sensitivity for cytomegalovirus status were reported for the classifier. The tendency of first-cohort TCR clusters to co-occur in the 100 to 150 validation repertoires was identified by a subsequent analysis.

Germline-derived CDR1 and CDR2 are SGHVS and FNYEAQ. V lost 5 bases and J lost 5, with 15 bases in between. The CDR3 is 14 amino acids. TCRdb's copy holds only in-frame clones and misses some; the assay was immunoSEQ multiplex PCR. The repertoire consists of about 160,000 clones, with under 90% occurring once and the leading ten covering approximately 10%. Turning to this clone: Its antigen is unknown.

The clonotype was recovered from a woman in her late teens or twenties in good health and CMV-seropositive. The chain recombines TRBV7-6 with TRBJ2-5; maybe TRBD2 (6 bases). Input material: PBMCs. The CDR3, as DNA: TGTGCCAGCAGCGCTATTGCGGGATGGGAGACCCAGTACTTC. Residues: CASSAIAGWETQYF.